Listed below are T cell receptor beta chains from one sample, sequenced in a study of shared clonotypes between healthy human individuals. Assay: immunoSEQ multiplex PCR; the TCRdb copy retains only in-frame clones and omits some. The repertoire consists of about 2.4 million clones, with 90% to 95% occurring once and the leading ten covering approximately 0.36%. Sequenced: naive CD4+ T cells from PBMCs. The receptor set was obtained from a man aged 18 to 35 in good health. Some clones in this sample may be carry-over from other donors' samples. CDR3s include the opening cysteine and the closing phenylalanine or tryptophan. D genes are given only for firm matches. Only some rows state a clone size, as once, few, many or a class for expanded clones.

TRBD2	TRBV28	TRBJ2-1	.	CASSGGLAVGEQFF	TGTGCCAGCAGTGGGGGACTAGCGGTAGGTGAGCAGTTCTTC
TRBD1	TRBV11-2	TRBJ1-2	.	CASSLGRQGHGYTF	TGTGCCAGCAGCTTAGGGCGACAGGGTCATGGCTACACCTTC
.	TRBV4-1	TRBJ2-5	.	CASSQEDRQETQYF	TGCGCCAGCAGCCAAGAGGACAGACAAGAGACCCAGTACTTC
TRBD2	TRBV10-3	TRBJ2-2	.	CAISARGGLGTGELFF	TGTGCCATCAGTGCCCGGGGGGGGCTCGGCACCGGGGAGCTGTTTTTT
.	TRBV9	TRBJ2-5	.	CASSVALAGGEETQYF	TGTGCCAGCAGCGTAGCTTTGGCGGGTGGGGAGGAGACCCAGTACTTC
.	TRBV5-1	TRBJ2-6	.	CASSPGRSSGANVLTF	TGCGCCAGCAGCCCGGGACGTAGCTCTGGGGCCAACGTCCTGACTTTC
.	TRBV9	TRBJ2-4	.	CASSVASQNIQYF	TGTGCCAGCAGCGTGGCTAGCCAAAACATTCAGTACTTC
.	TRBV6-4	TRBJ1-5	.	CASSEVGGYQPQHF	TGTGCCAGCAGTGAAGTGGGGGGGTATCAGCCCCAGCATTTT
.	TRBV6-6	TRBJ2-7	.	CASSRQTDRYEQYF	TGTGCCAGCAGTCGCCAGACAGACCGCTACGAGCAGTACTTC
.	TRBV15	TRBJ2-7	.	CATSRAPRVSGEQYF	TGTGCCACCAGCAGAGCCCCTAGGGTATCAGGCGAGCAGTACTTC
TRBD1	TRBV28	TRBJ1-5	.	CASTLRQGGNQPQHF	TGTGCCAGCACCCTTCGACAGGGAGGCAATCAGCCCCAGCATTTT
.	TRBV5-4	TRBJ2-7	once	CASSLRPGADYEQYF	TGTGCCAGCAGCTTAAGACCAGGGGCCGATTACGAGCAGTACTTC
.	TRBV27	TRBJ1-1	.	CASSLYGVGGENTEAFF	TGTGCCAGCAGTTTATATGGAGTGGGGGGGGAGAACACTGAAGCTTTCTTT
.	TRBV10-3	TRBJ2-2	.	CAISESSGYTGELFF	TGTGCCATCAGTGAGTCTAGCGGTTACACCGGGGAGCTGTTTTTT
TRBD1	TRBV4-1	TRBJ2-3	.	CASSQVGGAGGDTQYF	TGCGCCAGCAGCCAAGTCGGTGGGGCAGGGGGAGATACGCAGTATTTT
.	TRBV28	TRBJ2-2	.	CASSGRFGGTGELFF	TGTGCCAGCAGTGGGAGGTTTGGGGGCACCGGGGAGCTGTTTTTT
.	TRBV28	TRBJ1-4	.	CASSLEVGTVRNEKLFF	TGTGCCAGCAGTTTAGAGGTGGGGACGGTCCGAAATGAAAAACTGTTTTTT
.	TRBV14	TRBJ1-3	.	CASSQIGSGNTIYF	TGTGCCAGCAGCCAAATCGGCTCTGGAAACACCATATATTTT
TRBD2	TRBV5-1	TRBJ2-2	.	CASSPDGKSSGRGTGELFF	TGCGCCAGCAGCCCCGACGGAAAATCTAGCGGGAGGGGGACCGGGGAGCTGTTTTTT
.	TRBV5-1	TRBJ2-2	.	CASSLVPLAGTGELFF	TGCGCCAGCAGCTTGGTTCCGCTAGCAGGCACCGGGGAGCTGTTTTTT
.	TRBV13	TRBJ1-2	.	CASSYRGRDSGGYTF	TGTGCCAGCAGCTACCGAGGCAGGGACTCTGGCGGCTACACCTTC
.	TRBV27	TRBJ1-4	.	CASSPRRPTNEKLFF	TGTGCCAGCAGTCCCCGCCGGCCAACTAATGAAAAACTGTTTTTT
TRBD2	TRBV30	TRBJ2-3	.	CAWSRLAGSTDTQYF	TGTGCCTGGAGTAGGTTAGCGGGGAGCACAGATACGCAGTATTTT
TRBD2	TRBV9	TRBJ2-1	.	CASSGLAASGYNEQFF	TGTGCCAGCAGCGGATTGGCGGCTAGCGGCTACAATGAGCAGTTCTTC
TRBD2	TRBV5-4	TRBJ2-3	.	CASSLWASGSTDTQYF	TGTGCCAGCAGCTTGTGGGCTAGCGGTAGCACAGATACGCAGTATTTT
TRBD2	TRBV9	TRBJ2-3	.	CASSVATTVLARAGTQYF	TGTGCCAGCAGCGTAGCTACGACGGTACTAGCGCGGGCGGGGACGCAGTATTTT
.	TRBV6-1	TRBJ1-5	few	CASSDTPRQHF	TGTGCCAGCAGTGACACCCCAAGACAGCATTTT
TRBD1	TRBV18	TRBJ2-7	.	CASSPMRDSLPYEQYF	TGTGCCAGCTCACCAATGAGGGACAGCCTTCCCTACGAGCAGTACTTC
.	TRBV7-9	TRBJ2-7	.	CASSAGHPYEQYF	TGTGCCAGCAGCGCCGGGCACCCCTACGAGCAGTACTTC
.	TRBV5-1	TRBJ2-5	few	CASSLGQGGETQYF	TGCGCCAGCAGCTTGGGACAGGGAGGAGAGACCCAGTACTTC
.	TRBV10-3	TRBJ2-7	.	CAISASGSEQYF	TGTGCCATCAGTGCGTCGGGCAGCGAGCAGTACTTC
.	TRBV5-1	TRBJ1-1	.	CASSYRWDNTEAFF	TGCGCCAGCAGCTACCGGTGGGATAACACTGAAGCTTTCTTT
.	TRBV5-1	TRBJ2-2	.	CASSLSQPYTGELFF	TGCGCCAGCAGCTTATCCCAGCCGTACACCGGGGAGCTGTTTTTT
TRBD1	TRBV7-9	TRBJ1-1	.	CASSPLGTALEEAFF	TGTGCCAGCAGCCCCCTCGGGACAGCGCTAGAGGAAGCTTTCTTT
.	TRBV9	TRBJ2-5	.	CASSVSGDPETQYF	TGTGCCAGCAGCGTATCGGGGGACCCAGAGACCCAGTACTTC
TRBD1	TRBV28	TRBJ1-2	once	CASSLWTGANYGYTF	TGTGCCAGCAGTTTATGGACAGGGGCTAACTATGGCTACACCTTC
TRBD2	TRBV11-2	TRBJ2-7	.	CASSRGGASGSYEQYF	TGTGCCAGCAGCCGTGGGGGTGCTAGCGGTTCCTACGAGCAGTACTTC
TRBD1	TRBV28	TRBJ2-2	.	CATNRGAAGELFF	TGTGCCACAAACAGGGGCGCAGCCGGGGAGCTGTTTTTT
.	TRBV7-2	TRBJ2-7	.	CASRRTATSYEQYF	TGTGCCAGCAGGAGGACAGCCACCTCCTACGAGCAGTACTTC
.	TRBV29-1	TRBJ1-1	.	CSVEKVGREAFF	TGCAGCGTTGAAAAGGTGGGAAGGGAAGCTTTCTTT
.	TRBV5-6	TRBJ1-3	.	CASSLVTSGNTIYF	TGTGCCAGCAGCTTGGTCACCTCTGGAAACACCATATATTTT
.	TRBV5-1	TRBJ1-1	.	CASSLLKGDTEAFF	TGCGCCAGCAGCTTGTTGAAGGGGGACACTGAAGCTTTCTTT
.	TRBV7-3	TRBJ1-4	.	CASSLIPNEKLFF	TGTGCCAGCAGTTTAATTCCTAATGAAAAACTGTTTTTT
.	TRBV5-1	TRBJ2-2	.	CASSAGKGLTGELFF	TGCGCCAGCAGCGCAGGGAAGGGATTAACCGGGGAGCTGTTTTTT
TRBD2	TRBV10-2	TRBJ2-7	.	CANEAGLADFSWGGYEQYF	TGCGCCAACGAGGCCGGACTAGCAGACTTCAGCTGGGGGGGATACGAGCAGTACTTC
.	TRBV7-9	TRBJ2-3	.	CASSLVALTASTDTQYF	TGTGCCAGCAGCTTAGTGGCTCTGACGGCTAGCACAGATACGCAGTATTTT